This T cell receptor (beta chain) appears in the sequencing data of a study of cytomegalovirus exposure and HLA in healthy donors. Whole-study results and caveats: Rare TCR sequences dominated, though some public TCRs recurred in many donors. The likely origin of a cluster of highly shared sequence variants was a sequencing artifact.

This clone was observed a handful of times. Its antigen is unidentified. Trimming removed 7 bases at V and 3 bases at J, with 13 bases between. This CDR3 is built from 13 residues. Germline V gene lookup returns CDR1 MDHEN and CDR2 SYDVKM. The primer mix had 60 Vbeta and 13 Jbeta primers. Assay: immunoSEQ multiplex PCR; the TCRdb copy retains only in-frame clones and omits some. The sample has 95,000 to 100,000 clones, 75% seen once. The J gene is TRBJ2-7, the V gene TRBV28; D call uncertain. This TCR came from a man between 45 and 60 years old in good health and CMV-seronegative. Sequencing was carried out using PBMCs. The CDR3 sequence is CASTGPYIYEQYF. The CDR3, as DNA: TGTGCCAGCACAGGCCCTTACATCTACGAGCAGTACTTC. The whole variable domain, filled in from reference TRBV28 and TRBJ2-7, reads DVKVTQSSRYLVKRTGEKVFLECVQDMDHENMFWYRQDPGLGLRLIYFSYDVKMKEKGDIPEGYSVSREKKERFSLILESASTNQTSMYLCASTGPYIYEQYFGPGTRLTVT.